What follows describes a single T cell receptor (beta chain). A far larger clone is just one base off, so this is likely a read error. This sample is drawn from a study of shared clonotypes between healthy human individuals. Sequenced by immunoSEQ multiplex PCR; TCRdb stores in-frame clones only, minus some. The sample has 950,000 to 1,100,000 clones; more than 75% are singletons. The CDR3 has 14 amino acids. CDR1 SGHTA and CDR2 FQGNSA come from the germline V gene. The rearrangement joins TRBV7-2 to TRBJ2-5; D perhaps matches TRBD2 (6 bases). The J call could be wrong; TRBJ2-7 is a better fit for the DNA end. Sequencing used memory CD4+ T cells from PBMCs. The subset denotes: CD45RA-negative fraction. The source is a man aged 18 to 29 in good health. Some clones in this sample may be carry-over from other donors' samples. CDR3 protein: CASSLGLGPYEQYF. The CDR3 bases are TGTGCCAGCAGCTTGGGACTGGGCCCCTACGAGCAGTACTTC.